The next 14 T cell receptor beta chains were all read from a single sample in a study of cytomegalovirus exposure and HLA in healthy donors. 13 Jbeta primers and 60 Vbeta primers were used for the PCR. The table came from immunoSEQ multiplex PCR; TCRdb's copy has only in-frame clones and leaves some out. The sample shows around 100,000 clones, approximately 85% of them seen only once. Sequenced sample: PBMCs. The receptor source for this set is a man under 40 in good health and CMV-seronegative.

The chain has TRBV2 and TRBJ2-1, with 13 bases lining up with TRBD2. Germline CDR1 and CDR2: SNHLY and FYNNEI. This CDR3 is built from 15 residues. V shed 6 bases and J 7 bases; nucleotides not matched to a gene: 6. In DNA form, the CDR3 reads TGTGCCAGCAGAGGACTAGCGGGAGCATGGAATGAGCAGTTCTTC. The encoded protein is CASRGLAGAWNEQFF.

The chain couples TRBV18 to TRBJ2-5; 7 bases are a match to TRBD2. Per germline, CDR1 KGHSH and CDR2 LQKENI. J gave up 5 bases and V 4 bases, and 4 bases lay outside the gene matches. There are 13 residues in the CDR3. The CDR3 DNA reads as TGTGCCAGCTCACGACTAGCCCGCGAGACCCAGTACTTC. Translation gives CASSRLARETQYF.

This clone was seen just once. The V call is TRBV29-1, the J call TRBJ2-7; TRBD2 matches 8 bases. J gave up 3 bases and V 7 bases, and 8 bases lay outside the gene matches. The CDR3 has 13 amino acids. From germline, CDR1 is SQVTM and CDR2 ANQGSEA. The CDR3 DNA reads TGCAGCGGACTGACTAGCGAGAACTACGAGCAGTACTTC. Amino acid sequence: CSGLTSENYEQYF.

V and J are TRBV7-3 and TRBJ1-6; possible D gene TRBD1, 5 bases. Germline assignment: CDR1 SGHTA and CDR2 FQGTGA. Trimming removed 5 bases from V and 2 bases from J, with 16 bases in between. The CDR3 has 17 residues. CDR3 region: CASSPSHAGPYNSPLHF. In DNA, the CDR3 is TGTGCCAGCAGCCCCTCCCACGCGGGGCCCTATAATTCACCCCTCCACTTT.

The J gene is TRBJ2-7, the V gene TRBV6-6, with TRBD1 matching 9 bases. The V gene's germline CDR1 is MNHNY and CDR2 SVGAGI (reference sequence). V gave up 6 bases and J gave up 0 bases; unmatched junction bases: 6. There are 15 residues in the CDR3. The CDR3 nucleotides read TGTGCCAGCAGCCGTACGGGACAGGGCTCCTACGAGCAGTACTTC. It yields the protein CASSRTGQGSYEQYF.

The DNA of the CDR3 is TGTGCCAGCAGCAAATCTGATAGGGAGCAGAGCTCCTACGAGCAGTACTTC. This sequence encodes CASSKSDREQSSYEQYF. V gene TRBV21-1 combines with J gene TRBJ2-7; the DNA was not compared with TRBD2, the D call given in the table. TRBV21-1 is a recognized pseudogene. The CDR3 contains 17 residues.

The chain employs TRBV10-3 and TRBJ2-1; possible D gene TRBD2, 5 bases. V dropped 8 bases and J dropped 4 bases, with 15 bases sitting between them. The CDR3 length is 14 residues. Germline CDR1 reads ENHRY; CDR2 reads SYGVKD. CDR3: CAIGEGSIYNEQFF. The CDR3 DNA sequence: TGTGCCATCGGCGAGGGATCAATTTACAATGAGCAGTTCTTC.

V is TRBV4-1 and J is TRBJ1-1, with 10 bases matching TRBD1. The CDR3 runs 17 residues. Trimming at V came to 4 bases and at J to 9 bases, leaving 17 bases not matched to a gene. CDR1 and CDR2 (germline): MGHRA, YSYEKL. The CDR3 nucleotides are TGCGCCAGCAGCCCTCATCCCGGGACAGGGGAAACGGGGAAAGCTTTCTTT. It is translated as CASSPHPGTGETGKAFF.

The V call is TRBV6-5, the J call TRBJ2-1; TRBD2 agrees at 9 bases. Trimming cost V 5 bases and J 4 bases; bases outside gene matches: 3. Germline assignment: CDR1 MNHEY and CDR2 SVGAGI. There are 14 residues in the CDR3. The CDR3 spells CASSRTSAYNEQFF. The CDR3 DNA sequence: TGTGCCAGCAGTCGGACTAGCGCGTACAATGAGCAGTTCTTC.

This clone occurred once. As DNA, the CDR3 is TGCGCCAGCAGCCCTGGACAGGGGGCCCTCTCCTACGAGCAGTACTTC. Translating gives CASSPGQGALSYEQYF. The chain couples TRBV5-1 to TRBJ2-7, with 11 bases aligning to TRBD1. J gave up 0 bases and V 4 bases, and 6 bases lay outside the gene matches. CDR3 length equals 16 residues. Looked up from germline, CDR1 is SGHRS and CDR2 is YFSETQ.

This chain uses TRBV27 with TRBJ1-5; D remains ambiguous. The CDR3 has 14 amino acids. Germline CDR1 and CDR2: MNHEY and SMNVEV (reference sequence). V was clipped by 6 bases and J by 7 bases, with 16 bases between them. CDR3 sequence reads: CASRATGKRQPQHF. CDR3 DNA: TGTGCCAGCAGGGCCACGGGGAAGCGGCAGCCCCAGCATTTT.

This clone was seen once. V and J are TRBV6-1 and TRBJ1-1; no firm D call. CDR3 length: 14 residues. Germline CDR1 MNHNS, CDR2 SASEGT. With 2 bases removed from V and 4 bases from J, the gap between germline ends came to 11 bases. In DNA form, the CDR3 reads TGTGCCAGCAGTGAACCTACAGCACCCACTGAAGCTTTCTTT. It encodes CASSEPTAPTEAFF.

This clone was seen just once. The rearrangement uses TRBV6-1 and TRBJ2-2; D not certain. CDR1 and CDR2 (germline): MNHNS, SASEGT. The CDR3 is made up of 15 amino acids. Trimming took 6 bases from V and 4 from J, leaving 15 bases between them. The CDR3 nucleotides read TGTGCCAGCAGCCCGGTTACGCTCTTCACCGGGGAGCTGTTTTTT. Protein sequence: CASSPVTLFTGELFF.

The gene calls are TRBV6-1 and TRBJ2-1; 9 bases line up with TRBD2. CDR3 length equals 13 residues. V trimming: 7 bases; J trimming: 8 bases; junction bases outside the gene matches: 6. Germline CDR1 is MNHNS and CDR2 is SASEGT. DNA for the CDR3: TGTGCCAGCAAGGTAGCGGGAGTCGATGAGCAGTTCTTC. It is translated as CASKVAGVDEQFF.